This T cell receptor beta chain was sequenced for a study of cytomegalovirus exposure and HLA in healthy donors (dated by TCRdb to 2016 to 2017). A note on the overall study: According to an earlier analysis of 450 to 650 of the donors, 150 million to 200 million T cells yielded 120 million or so unique TCR beta sequences and roughly 280 Gb of sequence data. Every discovery cohort repertoire had been produced on one sequencing platform. Among the approximately 420 genotyped donors, under 90% belonged to the genetic ancestry cluster associated with self-reported Caucasian donors. HLA typing covered class I and class II loci at four-digit resolution. The study was designed to test whether signatures of past pathogen exposure could be identified by cataloging public T cell receptors. Four or five DR-DQ haplotypes were handled as single units for association and clustering, since linkage in the cohort was strong. The study used immunosequencing to profile the T cell repertoires of under 700 subjects and linked those repertoires to cytomegalovirus serostatus. In a later analysis, previously published TCR beta repertoires from 600 to 850 donors were re-analyzed and high-resolution HLA genotyping was added so that TCR occurrence patterns could be studied. In an earlier analysis of 587 of the donors, high-throughput TCR beta sequencing was used to judge whether each TCR beta V gene segment behaved as functional or pseudogenic. About 300 gigabases of sequencing data and around 88 million unique TCR sequences made up an early release that covered nearly 650 HLA-typed donors. To predict cytomegalovirus infection status, the study brought together high-throughput TCR immunosequencing, statistical association of individual TCRs with disease status, and machine learning. Genome-wide SNP genotypes for about 65% of the roughly 670 donors were used in a later genetic analysis, which treated that subset as a discovery cohort. The number of donors typed differed by locus, with roughly 620-640 for A, B, C, DRB1 and DQB1, 522 for DQA1, approximately 580 for DPA1, and some 440 for DPB1. Donor age, sex, ethnicity and CMV serostatus were compiled together with the repertoire data. The later analysis used no new phenotypic data to find candidate immune exposures, relying instead on TCR beta sequences and their occurrence across donors. Along with the roughly 670-subject first cohort, a separate validation cohort of roughly 110 different subjects was used. On average, roughly 250,000 unique TCR beta nucleotide sequences were sequenced per donor among several hundred genotyped donors of the cohort, with approximately 18% of those sequences being non-productive. Broader findings and caveats from the paper: A further reported finding was that TCR beta sequences accurately predicted the HLA-A and HLA-B alleles for most subjects in the first cohort. Because HLA typing was unavailable for some donors at each locus, only the typed subset was used in association tests. Because the 87-base-pair reads could not distinguish some IMGT-functional V segments, including TRBV6-2 and TRBV6-3, those segments were excluded. Compared with equally common non-associated chains, HLA-associated TCR beta chains in a later analysis were more clonally expanded and had lower generation probabilities. Approximately 18 rarely observed V segments, including chromosome 9 orphons, were excluded from the earlier analysis of a few hundred of the donors because counts were too low. The authors suggested that the approach could potentially be generalized to other disease states and immunological phenotypes. CMV serostatus was the only immune exposure information available for the cohort. V-gene and J-gene trimming of TCR beta chains was associated with a missense DCLRE1C variant in a later genetic analysis, and the association was replicated in an independent cohort. According to a later analysis, most CMV-associated TCR beta chains appeared to be HLA-restricted, and the HLA associations seemed to be driven largely by CMV exposure. In both the original and validation cohorts, the classifier was reported to diagnose cytomegalovirus status with high specificity and sensitivity. Linkage disequilibrium might explain the correlated functional status among segregating V segments, but an unknown experimental factor could not be excluded. A group of highly shared sequence variants was considered likely to be a technical artifact of the sequencing pipeline. In the study, some 180 TCR beta chains were listed as associated with cytomegalovirus. In a later genetic analysis, fewer N-insertions in productive TCRs were reported among donors in an Asian-associated ancestry cluster than the approximately 710-donor mean. Strong co-occurrence of HLA alleles, especially DR and DQ, made assigning TCR associations to individual alleles difficult. Broadly in line with IMGT annotations, most TCR beta V segments showed up in productive rearrangements about 87% or about 30% of the time in an earlier analysis of several hundred of the donors. In a later analysis, some 17,000 TCR beta sequences were associated with specific HLA alleles at a false discovery rate of 0.05. A few of the identified cytomegalovirus-associated TCR beta chains were confirmed in vitro to be specific for cytomegalovirus antigens. A later analysis reported that several top co-occurrence clusters appeared linked to parvovirus B19, influenza, CMV and Epstein-Barr virus. Roughly uniform sequencing depth across donors was assumed in presence/absence analyses, although this assumption may not hold. According to a later analysis, TCR association rates differed among HLA loci, with DRB1 alleles showing the most associated TCRs and HLA-C alleles showing the fewest. This cohort had only TCR beta chains sequenced, and the lack of alpha or paired-chain data limited which features could be detected. While some public TCRs were present in many individuals, most TCR sequences turned up only very rarely across donors.

CDR1 is given as SGHTA and CDR2 as FQGNSA, both from the germline V gene. Unmatched junction bases come to 6, with V trimmed by 1 base and J by 6 bases. From its cysteine to its phenylalanine, the CDR3 spans 17 amino acids. Only CDR3 DNA is held: 51 bases, read in frame from base 1. Library preparation employed the immunoSEQ multiplex PCR assay. The multiplex PCR relied on a mix of 60 forward primers for TCR Vbeta segments and 13 reverse primers for TCR Jbeta segments. The CDR3 region of rearranged TCR beta genes was amplified from genomic DNA by a multiplex PCR assay. The Illumina HiSeq System was used to sequence the amplified TCR beta libraries as 87-base-pair reads. Turning to the authors' computational methods: Across the 670 or so repertoires, a later analysis counted 60 million to 90 million unique TCR beta chains, 9.5 million to 12 million of which were shared by at least two donors. Raw reads were error-corrected and collapsed into unique sequences by a nearest-neighbor algorithm in which closely related sequences were merged to remove PCR and sequencing errors. V, D and J gene segments were assigned by aligning CDR3 sequences to IMGT reference sequences. Each retained sequence needed at least a six-nucleotide match to both a V gene segment and a J gene segment. A rearrangement counted as productive if the CDR3 had no stop codons and remained in frame with V and J, and every other rearrangement counted as non-productive. Following IMGT convention, CDR3 was defined as the stretch from the second conserved V-encoded cysteine up to the conserved J-encoded phenylalanine. In an earlier analysis of around 570 of the donors, sequences lacking an unambiguous match to a single V gene segment were excluded. In an earlier analysis of about 590 of the donors, a V segment was called functional when productive rearrangements were above 56.7%, and segregating when the standard deviation between donors exceeded 5%. To diagnose cytomegalovirus status from the catalog of TCR beta chain sequences, a statistical classification framework was built. V and J gene assignment, in a later analysis, came from comparing TCR nucleotide sequences with IMGT/GENE-DB human TR gene sequences. Using the TCRdist pipeline, a later analysis assigned CDR3 sequences along with most-parsimonious VDJ recombination scenarios. In a later analysis, every TCR beta chain was defined by the combination of its CDR3 amino acid sequence and its V-gene family, and reads without a unique V-gene family were dropped. As a way to deal with suspected cross-contamination and a sequencing artifact, a later analysis dropped approximately 590 nucleotide sequences that were highly shared and had low generation probability. A later analysis calculated a clonal expansion index for each public chain from normalized within-repertoire ranks of inferred template counts. Generation probabilities in a later analysis came from a VDJ recombination model fitted to out-of-frame rearrangements, and those results were checked against IGoR. In a later analysis, TCR-TCR, TCR-HLA and TCR-CMV co-occurrence was scored with hypergeometric tests, and a repertoire-size bias correction was applied to TCR pairs. To estimate false discovery rates, a later analysis permuted the HLA or CMV assignments 20 times. In a later analysis, co-occurring TCRs were grouped using DBSCAN, with TCRdist sequence similarity added in when clustering inside HLA-allele-positive subsets. Repertoires with fewer than 30,000 or more than 120,000 public chains, plus five repertoires with anomalous nucleotide sharing, were excluded from co-occurrence clustering. In TCRdb, the immuneACCESS table is reduced to in-frame sequences with V and J assigned. These tables do not hold every clone; where another copy was compared, an unresolved V gene accounts for under half, and the others remain unexplained. From that table come the V and J calls and clone size; the DNA was used to work out D and trimming. This sample is represented by more than 85,000 clones; around 75% of them were singletons. The ten largest clones represent around 1.3% of the sample.

The cohort consisted of more than 650 healthy bone marrow donors. Cohort members were all nominally healthy when sampled, although unrecorded immune exposures were likely present. The donor was CMV seronegative and belonged to the group of 350 or so seronegative cohort members. A peripheral blood sample was collected from each donor, and TCR beta sequencing was performed on peripheral blood mononuclear cells. Genomic DNA was extracted from the blood cell samples with the Qiagen DNeasy Blood Extraction Kit. Concerning this clone: The antigen it recognizes is unknown. There are no base qualities to consult, and no much larger clone falls within one base.

The chain employs TRBV7-2 and TRBJ2-7; 16 middle bases align to TRBD2. This TCR was sampled from a man aged 35 to 55 in good health and CMV-seronegative. The sample was PBMCs. The bases are TGTGCCAGCAGCTTAGGAGGGACTAGCGGGGGGGCTGGCGAGCAGTACTTC. Protein translation: CASSLGGTSGGAGEQYF. The CDR3 plus the reference TRBV7-2 and TRBJ2-7 genes for the other parts give the full variable domain: GAGVSQSPSNKVTEKGKDVELRCDPISGHTALYWYRQSLGQGLEFLIYFQGNSAPDKSGLPSDRFSAERTGGSVSTLTIQRTQQEDSAVYLCASSLGGTSGGAGEQYFGPGTRLTVT.